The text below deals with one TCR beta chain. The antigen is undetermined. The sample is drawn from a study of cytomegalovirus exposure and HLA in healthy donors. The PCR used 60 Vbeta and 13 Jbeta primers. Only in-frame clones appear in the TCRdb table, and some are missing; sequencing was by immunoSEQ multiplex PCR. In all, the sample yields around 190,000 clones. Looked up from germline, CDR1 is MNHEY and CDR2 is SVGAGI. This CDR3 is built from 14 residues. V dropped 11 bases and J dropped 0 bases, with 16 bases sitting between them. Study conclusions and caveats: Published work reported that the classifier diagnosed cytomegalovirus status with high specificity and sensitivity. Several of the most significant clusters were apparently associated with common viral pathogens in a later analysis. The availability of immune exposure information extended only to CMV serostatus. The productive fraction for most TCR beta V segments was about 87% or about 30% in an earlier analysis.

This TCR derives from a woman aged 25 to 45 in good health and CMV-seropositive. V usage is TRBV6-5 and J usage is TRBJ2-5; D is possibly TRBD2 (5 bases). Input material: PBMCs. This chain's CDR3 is CAASAGRHQETQYF. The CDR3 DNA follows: TGTGCCGCTTCGGCGGGCCGACACCAAGAGACCCAGTACTTC.